This T cell receptor (beta chain) emerged from a study of blood T cell repertoires in COVID-19 (dated by TCRdb to about 2020). Some background on the complete study: Collaborator samples came from the United States, Italy and Spain and covered acute and convalescent phases of COVID-19. The dataset comprised deeply sampled blood TCRbeta repertoires from subjects exposed to, actively infected with, or recovered from COVID-19. HLA class I and class II types, where available, came from metadata supplied by the sample provider rather than from assay-based typing. The samples were drawn from two sources: the first 160 participants of the ongoing ImmuneRACE study, and over 1,000 subjects contributed by 6 global collaborators. The repertoires were made available in a free public database intended to serve as a resource for research on the immune response to SARS-CoV-2. The prospective study material was composed of cDNA or gDNA derived from T cells, B-cell-depleted T cells, or PBMCs. Nearly every sample came with metadata listing a de-identified subject ID, COVID-19 status, age in years and sex. Here is what the overall study found, with its caveats: The amount of clinical and demographic metadata varied by source and participant and was provided uncurated.

TCRbeta CDR3 regions were amplified from genomic DNA by means of the immunoSEQ Assay, a bias-controlled multiplex PCR. Regarding the original processing steps: Within the assay, amplification of reference gene primers was used to estimate how many nucleated cells each sample contained. To quantify the absolute abundance of each unique TCRbeta CDR3 rearrangement, sequence reads were collapsed and filtered. For each sample, productive Simpson clonality was calculated as the square root of Simpson's diversity index over productive rearrangements. The clones in this table, taken by TCRdb from immuneACCESS, are in-frame only. Not every clone is retained; where verified, under half of the shortfall comes from an unresolved V gene, and the cause of the rest is unknown. Clone size and V and J calls were adopted from that table, with D and trimming inferred from the DNA. The sample table contains just under 45,000 clones; only one count was recorded for roughly 88% of them. The leading ten clones occupy approximately 1.3% of the sample.

This clone was found a few times. Its antigen is not yet known. No per-base quality is available; no much larger clone lies one base away. Each collaborating institution followed its own protocols to collect whole blood in K2EDTA tubes. For TCRbeta analysis, collaborator samples were shipped as frozen whole blood, as isolated PBMCs, or as DNA extracted from either sample type. As encoded in the germline V gene, CDR1 is KGHSH while CDR2 is LQKENI. The CDR3 holds 15 amino acids from the cysteine to the phenylalanine. Of all the DNA, just the CDR3 is kept, 45 bases in frame from base 1. Trimming costs V 1 base and J 1 base, and their ends lie 11 bases apart.

This receptor was taken from a woman aged 40 to 49 with acute or convalescent COVID-19. The material sequenced was peripheral blood. Recombination connected TRBV18 to TRBJ2-7; TRBD2 is a possible D gene, resting on 7 matching bases. The sequenced DNA: TGTGCCAGCTCACCACTGGGGGGGACATCCTACGAGCAGTACTTC. This codes for CASSPLGGTSYEQYF.